Each of the 17 T cell receptor beta chains below was sequenced from the same sample in a study of T cell responses to AZD1222 COVID-19 vaccine. TCRdb's copy holds only in-frame clones and misses some; the assay was immunoSEQ multiplex PCR. In the table there are roughly 98,000 clones, 65% to 85% of which are singletons. The input for sequencing was peripheral blood, taken 28 days after the second AZD1222 dose. The source is an adult who received the AZD1222 COVID-19 vaccine.

The chain recombines TRBV10-3 with TRBJ1-1; tentative D call: TRBD1 (6 bases). Trimming took off 6 bases at V and 5 bases at J, with 16 bases between the two ends. The CDR3 runs to 14 residues. From germline, CDR1 is ENHRY and CDR2 SYGVKD. The CDR3 DNA sequence: TGTGCCATCAGACCTAAGGGGGGAATGACTGAAGCTTTCTTT. Protein product: CAIRPKGGMTEAFF.

The chain links TRBV19 to TRBJ2-1; 7 bases agree with TRBD1. The CDR3 length is 16 residues. Germline V gene lookup returns CDR1 LNHDA and CDR2 SQIVND (reference sequence). J was trimmed by 2 bases and V by 3 bases; bases with no gene match: 7. CDR3 sequence (DNA): TGTGCCAGTAGTATCTATGGGACAGATACCTACAATGAGCAGTTCTTC. Its protein product is CASSIYGTDTYNEQFF.

The chain carries TRBV25-1 and TRBJ2-7; a weak D match, TRBD2 (7 bases). Per germline, CDR1 MGHDK and CDR2 SYGVNS. The V gene lost 10 bases and the J gene lost 7 bases, with 17 bases spanning the gap. This CDR3 comprises 12 residues. Written as DNA, the CDR3 is TGTGCCACCCAAGGGGGGGCGCGAGAGCAGTACTTC. Its translation: CATQGGAREQYF.

The chain links TRBV12-3 or TRBV12-4 to TRBJ2-3, with D maybe TRBD1 (5 bases). Trimming took off 7 bases at V and 4 bases at J, with 12 bases between the two ends. This CDR3 spans 13 amino acids. The CDR3: CASNWGDPDTQYF. Here the CDR3 DNA reads TGTGCCAGCAATTGGGGCGACCCAGATACGCAGTATTTT.

This clone was counted a few times. This chain connects TRBV6-5 to TRBJ1-2; D is unresolved. V was shortened by 7 bases and J by 3 bases, with 9 bases between the two germline ends. CDR1 and CDR2 (germline): MNHEY, SVGAGI. The CDR3 is made up of 12 amino acids. DNA of the CDR3: TGTGCCAGCAAGAAGGGATACTATGGCTACACCTTC. Translation: CASKKGYYGYTF.

J is TRBJ1-6 and V is TRBV27, with D perhaps matching TRBD1 (6 bases). V was pared by 6 bases and J by 7 bases, with 13 bases between. The CDR3 runs to 14 residues. The V gene's germline CDR1 is MNHEY and CDR2 SMNVEV (reference sequence). In DNA, the CDR3 is TGTGCCAGCAGGTTCCCAGGGGTGAATTCACCCCTCCACTTT. Translated, it gives CASRFPGVNSPLHF.

This clone was observed a single time. The V call is TRBV25-1, the J call TRBJ1-2; TRBD1 is a possible D gene (5 bases). This CDR3 has 14 amino acids. Trimming stripped 3 bases from V and 7 bases from J, with 15 bases between. The V gene's germline CDR1 is MGHDK and CDR2 SYGVNS. CDR3 bases: TGTGCCAGCAGTGACGGGGGTGTGAGCGGTGGCTACACCTTC. Translation gives CASSDGGVSGGYTF.

The chain employs TRBV19 and TRBJ1-4, with unresolved D. V was cut by 4 bases and J by 10 bases, with 16 bases left in between. This CDR3 region has 14 residues. Germline V gene lookup returns CDR1 LNHDA and CDR2 SQIVND (reference sequence). The CDR3 reads CASSRGPNYGKLFF. The DNA for the CDR3 is TGTGCCAGTAGTAGAGGGCCGAACTACGGAAAACTGTTTTTT.

This chain connects TRBV5-6 to TRBJ1-5; no definite D call. From germline, CDR1 is SGHDT and CDR2 YYEEEE. V shed 1 base and J shed 6 bases, with 11 bases lying between them. The CDR3 runs to 14 residues. CDR3 nucleotide sequence: TGTGCCAGCAGCTTGTACCTAAGGAGTCAGCCCCAGCATTTT. Its translation: CASSLYLRSQPQHF.

The rearrangement uses TRBV2 and TRBJ2-7; no clear D. CDR3 length equals 13 residues. Trimming removed 6 bases at V and 0 bases at J, with 9 bases between. Germline assignment: CDR1 SNHLY and CDR2 FYNNEI. Here the CDR3 DNA reads TGTGCCAGCAGCGCGTCGGGCTCCTACGAGCAGTACTTC. As protein: CASSASGSYEQYF.

The chain is built from TRBV5-1 and TRBJ1-4, with TRBD1 as a possible D gene (5 bases). The V and J ends lost 4 bases and 5 bases respectively, with 12 bases between them. The CDR3 runs to 14 residues. Germline assignment: CDR1 SGHRS and CDR2 YFSETQ. The CDR3 bases are TGCGCCAGCAGCATAGGACAAGGCAATGAAAAACTGTTTTTT. Amino acid sequence: CASSIGQGNEKLFF. The full variable domain, rest sourced from reference TRBV5-1 and TRBJ1-4, is KAGVTQTPRYLIKTRGQQVTLSCSPISGHRSVSWYQQTPGQGLQFLFEYFSETQRNKGNFPGRFSGRQFSNSRSEMNVSTLELGDSALYLCASSIGQGNEKLFFGSGTQLSVL.

This clone was found a few times. The V call is TRBV2, the J call TRBJ1-1; tentatively, D is TRBD1 (5 bases). V was clipped by 7 bases and J by 0 bases, with 18 bases between them. This CDR3 contains 16 residues. Germline CDR1 SNHLY, CDR2 FYNNEI. CDR3 region: CASTFIAGPMNTEAFF. DNA of the CDR3: TGTGCCAGCACCTTCATTGCGGGGCCTATGAACACTGAAGCTTTCTTT. Drawing the rest from reference TRBV2 and TRBJ1-1, the complete variable domain is EPEVTQTPSHQVTQMGQEVILRCVPISNHLYFYWYRQILGQKVEFLVSFYNNEISEKSEIFDDQFSVERPDGSNFTLKIRSTKLEDSAMYFCASTFIAGPMNTEAFFGQGTRLTVV.

This sequence joins TRBV7-8 and TRBJ2-7; D not certain. The germline V gene encodes CDR1 SGHVS and CDR2 FQNEAQ. The CDR3 contains 15 residues. With 1 base removed from V and 4 bases from J, the gap between germline ends came to 14 bases. CDR3: CASSLGRTGPYEQYF. The DNA for the CDR3 is TGTGCCAGCAGCTTAGGCCGAACGGGCCCGTACGAGCAGTACTTC.

The CDR3 sequence: CASSWDPGRSGELFF. CDR3 coding DNA: TGTGCCAGCAGTTGGGATCCAGGGAGATCCGGGGAGCTGTTTTTT. The rearrangement uses TRBV6-6 and TRBJ2-2; tentatively, D is TRBD1 or TRBD2 (5 bases each). CDR1 and CDR2 from the germline V gene are MNHNY and SVGAGI (reference sequence). There are 15 residues in the CDR3. V was clipped by 4 bases and J by 6 bases, with 15 bases between them.

The chain combines TRBV5-8 with TRBJ1-5; 8 bases align to TRBD1. Germline CDR1 SGHTS, CDR2 YDEGEE. This CDR3 spans 14 amino acids. The ends lost 0 bases at V and 4 bases at J; junction bases unmatched: 0. Here the CDR3 DNA reads TGTGCCAGCAGCTTGGACAGGGGGAATCAGCCCCAGCATTTT. Translation: CASSLDRGNQPQHF. Complete variable domain (other parts from reference TRBV5-8 and TRBJ1-5): EAGVTQSPTHLIKTRGQQATLRCSPISGHTSVYWYQQALGLGLQFLLWYDEGEERNRGNFPPRFSGRQFPNYSSELNVNALELEDSALYLCASSLDRGNQPQHFGDGTRLSIL.

This clone has just one count. The genes are TRBV7-9 and TRBJ1-4; unclear D gene. CDR1 is SEHNR and CDR2 is FQNEAQ in the germline V gene (reference sequence). Trimming shortened V by 2 bases and J by 8 bases, and 12 bases separated the two germline ends. This CDR3 has 14 residues. CDR3 bases: TGTGCCAGCAGCTTAACAGAGGGATCCGAAAAACTGTTTTTT. Its translation is CASSLTEGSEKLFF.

This clone has just one count. V is TRBV18 and J is TRBJ1-6; D possibly corresponds to TRBD1 (6 bases). Trimming left V 4 bases short and J 10 bases short, with 14 bases between. Germline values: CDR1 KGHSH, CDR2 LQKENI. The CDR3 is 14 residues long. The CDR3 DNA is TGTGCCAGCTCACTCGGTACAGGGAACTCACCCCTCCACTTT. Protein sequence: CASSLGTGNSPLHF.